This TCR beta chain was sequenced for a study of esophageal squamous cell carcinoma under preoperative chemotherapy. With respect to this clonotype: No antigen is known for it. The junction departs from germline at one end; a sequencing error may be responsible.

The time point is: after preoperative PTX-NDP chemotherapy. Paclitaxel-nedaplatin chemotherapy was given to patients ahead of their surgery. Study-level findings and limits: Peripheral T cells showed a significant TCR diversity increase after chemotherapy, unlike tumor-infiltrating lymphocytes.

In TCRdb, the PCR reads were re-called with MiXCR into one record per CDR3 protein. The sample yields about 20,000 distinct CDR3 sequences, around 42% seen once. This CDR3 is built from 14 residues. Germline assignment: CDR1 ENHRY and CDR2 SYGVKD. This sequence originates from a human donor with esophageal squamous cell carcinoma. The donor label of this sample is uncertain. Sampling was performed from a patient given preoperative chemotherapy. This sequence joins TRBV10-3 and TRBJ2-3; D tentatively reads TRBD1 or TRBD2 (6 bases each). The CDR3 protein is CAVSETGGKDTQYF. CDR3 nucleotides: TGTGCCGTCAGTGAGACCGGGGGCAAAGATACCCAGTATTTT.